This TCR beta chain was sequenced for a study of blood T cell repertoires in COVID-19. The germline V gene has CDR1 SGHKS and CDR2 YYEKEE (reference sequence). V lost 4 bases, J lost 1 base, and 5 bases stayed unmatched. The CDR3 is made up of 15 amino acids. Sequencing used immunoSEQ multiplex PCR; TCRdb keeps in-frame clones, though not all of them. In the table there are 60,000 or so clones, 85% to 90% of which are singletons. Material for sequencing was peripheral blood. The origin of this receptor is a human donor with active COVID-19. The donor label of this sample is uncertain. The chain combines TRBV5-5 with TRBJ1-1; TRBD1 matches at 9 bases. This CDR3 is CASSRRGQGNTEAFF. The CDR3 nucleotides read TGTGCCAGCAGCAGGCGGGGACAGGGGAACACTGAAGCTTTCTTT.